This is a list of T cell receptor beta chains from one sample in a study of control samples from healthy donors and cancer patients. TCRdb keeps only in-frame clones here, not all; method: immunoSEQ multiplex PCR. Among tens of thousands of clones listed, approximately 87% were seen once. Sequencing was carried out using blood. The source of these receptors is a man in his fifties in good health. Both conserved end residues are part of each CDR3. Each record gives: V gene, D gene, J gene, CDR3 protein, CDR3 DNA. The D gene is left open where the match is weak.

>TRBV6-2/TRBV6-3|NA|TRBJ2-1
CASSSVTSYNEQFF
TGTGCCAGCAGTTCCGTGACTAGTTACAATGAGCAGTTCTTC
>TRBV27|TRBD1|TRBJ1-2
CASSLRGPSNYGYTF
TGTGCCAGCAGTTTGAGGGGGCCTTCTAACTATGGCTACACCTTC
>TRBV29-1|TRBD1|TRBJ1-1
CSVRQGPNTEAFF
TGCAGCGTTCGACAGGGCCCGAACACTGAAGCTTTCTTT
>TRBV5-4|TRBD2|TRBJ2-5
CASSKGGSLAEETQYF
TGTGCCAGCAGCAAAGGCGGGTCGCTAGCGGAAGAGACCCAGTACTTC
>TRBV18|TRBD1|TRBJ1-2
CASSPSGTGDGYTF
TGTGCCAGCTCACCGTCGGGGACAGGAGATGGCTACACCTTC
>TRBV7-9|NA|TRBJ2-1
CASSLGRSYNEQFF
TGTGCCAGCAGCTTAGGTCGGTCCTACAATGAGCAGTTCTTC
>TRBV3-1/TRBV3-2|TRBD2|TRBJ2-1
CASSQLAGGPYNEQFF
TGTGCCAGCAGCCAACTAGCGGGAGGGCCCTACAATGAGCAGTTCTTC
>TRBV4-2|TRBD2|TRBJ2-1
CASSQDIGLDLNEQFF
TGTGCCAGCAGCCAAGATATTGGACTAGATCTCAATGAGCAGTTCTTC
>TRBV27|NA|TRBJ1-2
CASSLGGEDNYGYTF
TGTGCCAGCAGTTTGGGGGGGGAAGACAACTATGGCTACACCTTC
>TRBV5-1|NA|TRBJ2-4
CASSLGSSGKGNIQYF
TGCGCCAGCAGCTTAGGAAGTTCCGGGAAAGGAAACATTCAGTACTTC